This T cell receptor (beta chain) was obtained from a study of blood T cells in healthy people across ages. Of note for this clonotype: Its antigen is undetermined.

Study-wide results and limits: Considered underestimates were the diversity estimates obtained from one million T cells. Long-lived donors had more naive CD4+ cells and higher diversity than aged donors.

Germline lookup yields CDR1 MNHEY and CDR2 SMNVEV (reference sequence). This CDR3 spans 16 amino acids. Trimming removed 0 bases from V and 9 bases from J; junction bases left unmatched: 9. With a J-beta primer mix and a sample-barcoded 5' primer, a second PCR ran about 7 to 12 cycles. From the 5' RACE reads, TCRdb called clonotypes with MiXCR, one entry per CDR3 protein. The sample has hundreds of thousands of distinct CDR3 sequences, roughly 49% seen once. The sequence was collected from a woman between 55 and 75 years old in good health. The material sequenced was blood. The chain recombines TRBV27 with TRBJ2-1; TRBD2 matches at 9 bases. This CDR3 reads CASSLSPLAGVGEQFF. Written as DNA, the CDR3 is TGTGCCAGCAGTTTATCCCCTTTAGCGGGAGTAGGTGAGCAGTTCTTC.